The T cell receptor (beta chain) described here comes from a study of vaccination effects on CD4 cells after COVID-19. Study-wide results and caveats: Convalescent patients in the study were few, and early post-infection timepoints were absent. Marked clonal contraction was seen late after vaccination (in both infection- and vaccine-induced clones).

TCRdb keeps only in-frame clones here, not all; method: immunoSEQ multiplex PCR. Of approximately 30,000 clones in the sample, around 70% were seen once. This clone was recorded a few times. What it binds is not known. The ViraFEST assay expanded antigen-specific CD4+ T cells with viral peptide pools before sequencing. Researchers isolated CD4+ T cells once less than twelve days of culture had elapsed. Nucleocapsid antibodies were negative in the vaccine recipients, who had never had SARS-CoV-2 infection. Half the medium was swapped for IL-2 medium on days 3 and 7. The CDR3 contains 15 residues. Per germline, CDR1 SGDLS and CDR2 YYNGEE. V was clipped by 4 bases and J by 1 base; unmatched bases: 7.

The rearrangement joins TRBV9 to TRBJ2-7; 8 nucleotides agree with TRBD2. This material consisted of CD4+ T cells from PBMCs cultured with SARS-CoV-2 spike peptides, taken before COVID-19 vaccination. The sequence was collected from a human donor who received a COVID-19 vaccine. CDR3 DNA sequence: TGTGCCAGCAGCCAGAGCGGGAGCTATTCCTACGAGCAGTACTTC. Protein product: CASSQSGSYSYEQYF.